This T cell receptor (beta chain) was profiled in a study of T cell responses to AZD1222 COVID-19 vaccine. This CDR3 spans 18 amino acids. V was clipped by 5 bases and J by 0 bases, with 22 bases between them. From germline, CDR1 is MGHRA and CDR2 YSYEKL. The table lists this clone with a few counts. Its antigen is undetermined. TCRdb's table, derived via immunoSEQ multiplex PCR, lists solely in-frame clones and lacks some. The sample includes about 160,000 clones, 92% of them seen just once. The study's findings and limits: Baseline seropositivity characterized only a handful of AZD1222 recipients.

The chain is built from TRBV4-1 and TRBJ1-1; tentative D call: TRBD1 (6 bases). Sequencing was performed on peripheral blood, taken 28 days after the second AZD1222 dose. The receptor was derived from an adult who received the AZD1222 COVID-19 vaccine. Here the CDR3 DNA reads TGCGCCAGCAGCGAAGGGGTCTCCCTTGGGGGCATGAACACTGAAGCTTTCTTT. This translates into CASSEGVSLGGMNTEAFF.